This record concerns one TCR beta chain sequence. This CDR3 has 16 residues. Unmatched junction bases numbered 7, after V lost 5 bases and J lost 3 bases. CDR1 and CDR2 from the germline V gene are SEHNR and FQNEAQ (reference sequence). This specimen belongs to a study of cytomegalovirus exposure and HLA in healthy donors. It was with 60 Vbeta and 13 Jbeta primers that the PCR ran. Repertoires were generated with immunoSEQ multiplex PCR, while TCRdb's copy carries only in-frame clones and drops some. Of about 160,000 clones in the sample, over 80% were seen once. The sample taken for sequencing was PBMCs. This TCR derives from a girl between 5 and 17 years old in good health and CMV-seropositive. V gene TRBV7-9 combines with J gene TRBJ1-4; 9 bases are shared with TRBD1. In nucleotides, the CDR3 is TGTGCCAGCAGCCTACGGCGGGACAGGGCTAATGAAAAACTGTTTTTT. Protein: CASSLRRDRANEKLFF.